The 3 T cell receptor beta chains listed next were all sequenced from one sample in a study of blood T cell repertoires in COVID-19. Repertoires were generated with immunoSEQ multiplex PCR, while TCRdb's copy carries only in-frame clones and drops some. This table has approximately 100,000 clones, 65% to 90% appearing once. The sequenced sample consisted of PBMCs or T cells enriched from blood (not recorded which). All receptors come from a woman between 50 and 59 years old who had recovered from COVID-19.

V and J are TRBV29-1 and TRBJ2-2; 8 bases align to TRBD1. The CDR3 has 14 residues. From germline, CDR1 is SQVTM and CDR2 ANQGSEA. J was trimmed by 4 bases and V by 6 bases; bases with no gene match: 7. CDR3 residues: CSVPGQGSTGELFF. The CDR3 nucleotides read TGCAGCGTCCCCGGACAGGGAAGCACCGGGGAGCTGTTTTTT.

The rearrangement links TRBV27 to TRBJ2-1; no definite D call. The CDR3 consists of 13 residues. Germline V gives CDR1 MNHEY, CDR2 SMNVEV (reference sequence). V was shortened by 1 base and J by 5 bases, with 6 bases between the two germline ends. The CDR3 reads CASSLFYNNEQFF. Here the CDR3 DNA reads TGTGCCAGCAGTTTATTTTACAACAATGAGCAGTTCTTC.

This chain links TRBV28 with TRBJ1-3, with D possibly TRBD1 on 5 matching bases. Germline lookup yields CDR1 MDHEN and CDR2 SYDVKM. V was shortened by 3 bases and J by 0 bases, with 12 bases between the two germline ends. CDR3 length: 16 residues. This CDR3 reads CASSFQAGLSGNTIYF. The CDR3 nucleotides are TGTGCCAGCAGTTTTCAGGCAGGGCTCTCTGGAAACACCATATATTTT. Full variable domain (outside the CDR3, taken from reference TRBV28 and TRBJ1-3): DVKVTQSSRYLVKRTGEKVFLECVQDMDHENMFWYRQDPGLGLRLIYFSYDVKMKEKGDIPEGYSVSREKKERFSLILESASTNQTSMYLCASSFQAGLSGNTIYFGEGSWLTVV.